The 30 T cell receptor beta chains below were found in one sample sequenced in a study of CD4 T cells in relation to SARS-CoV-2 and coronaviruses. Generated by immunoSEQ multiplex PCR, the TCRdb table keeps only in-frame clones and is missing some. Of roughly 30,000 clones listed, more than 60% were seen once; the top ten hold roughly 3.2%. No antigen is known for these receptors. The specimen sequenced was memory CD4+ T cells from PBMCs, cultured in vitro. The receptors come from an adult with COVID-19.

There are a few counts of this clone. CDR3 loop: CASSLAGVNTEAFF. CDR3 DNA sequence: TGTGCCAGCAGCTTAGCCGGCGTGAACACTGAAGCTTTCTTT. V and J are TRBV7-3 and TRBJ1-1, with unresolved D. Germline assignment: CDR1 SGHTA and CDR2 FQGTGA. This CDR3 is built from 14 residues. Trimming shortened V by 2 bases and J by 0 bases, and 7 bases separated the two germline ends.

V is TRBV7-9 and J is TRBJ1-4; D is possibly TRBD1 (6 bases). Trimming left V 7 bases short and J 1 base short, with 13 bases between. This CDR3 has 15 amino acids. CDR1 is SEHNR and CDR2 is FQNEAQ in the germline V gene (reference sequence). The CDR3 nucleotides read TGTGCCAGCACGACAGGACGGATAACTAATGAAAAACTGTTTTTT. Its translation is CASTTGRITNEKLFF.

CDR3 sequence (DNA): TGTGCCAGCAGCTTAGGGTCTAGCGGGACACTGCGAGAGACCCAGTACTTC. This codes for CASSLGSSGTLRETQYF. The chain links TRBV7-9 to TRBJ2-5, with 9 bases fitting TRBD2. The ends lost 1 base at V and 4 bases at J; junction bases unmatched: 10. Germline V gene sequence: CDR1 SEHNR, CDR2 FQNEAQ (reference sequence). CDR3 length equals 17 residues.

The V call is TRBV12-5, the J call TRBJ2-1; 8 positions match TRBD2. The CDR3 contains 23 residues. V lost 8 bases to trimming and J lost 1 base; unmatched junction nucleotides: 31. CDR1 is LGHNT and CDR2 is FRNRAP in the germline V gene. This CDR3 reads CASSQRTRGLDSGRGKSYNEQFF. Written as DNA, the CDR3 is TGTGCTAGTTCCCAGAGGACCAGAGGACTAGACAGCGGGAGAGGGAAATCCTACAATGAGCAGTTCTTC. The entire variable domain, with the rest obtained from reference TRBV12-5 and TRBJ2-1, is as follows: DARVTQTPRHKVTEMGQEVTMRCQPILGHNTVFWYRQTMMQGLELLAYFRNRAPLDDSGMPKDRFSAEMPDATLATLKIQPSEPRDSAVYFCASSQRTRGLDSGRGKSYNEQFFGPGTRLTVL.

DNA of the CDR3: TGTGCCACCTATTCGGGACTAGCGGGTTACAATGAGCAGTTCTTC. Translated: CATYSGLAGYNEQFF. The chain links TRBV2 to TRBJ2-1, with 12 bases fitting TRBD2. With 10 bases clipped from V and 4 bases from J, the junction kept 8 bases outside the gene matches. Germline CDR1 is SNHLY and CDR2 is FYNNEI. The CDR3 is 15 amino acids. Variable domain in full (rest from reference TRBV2 and TRBJ2-1): EPEVTQTPSHQVTQMGQEVILRCVPISNHLYFYWYRQILGQKVEFLVSFYNNEISEKSEIFDDQFSVERPDGSNFTLKIRSTKLEDSAMYFCATYSGLAGYNEQFFGPGTRLTVL.

The V and J genes are TRBV6-5 and TRBJ2-7; a weak D match, TRBD2 (5 bases). Germline lookup yields CDR1 MNHEY and CDR2 SVGAGI. The CDR3 totals 11 residues. V was shortened by 6 bases and J by 3 bases, with 6 bases between the two germline ends. CDR3 in amino acids: CASRSGYEQYF. As DNA, the CDR3 is TGTGCCAGCAGAAGCGGCTACGAGCAGTACTTC.

The chain has TRBV28 and TRBJ2-7; tentative D call: TRBD2 (5 bases). Deletions cut 8 bases from V and 3 bases from J, with 11 bases between. This CDR3 comprises 12 residues. CDR1 is MDHEN and CDR2 is SYDVKM in the germline V gene. This CDR3 is CASAVRGYEQYF. The DNA for the CDR3 is TGTGCCAGCGCGGTACGGGGCTACGAGCAGTACTTC.

The gene calls are TRBV28 and TRBJ2-3; TRBD1 agrees at 9 bases. There are 16 residues in the CDR3. J lost 2 bases, V lost 4 bases, and 7 bases had no gene match. Per the germline V gene, CDR1 is MDHEN and CDR2 is SYDVKM. CDR3 sequence: CASSYNRGQDTDTQYF. DNA for the CDR3: TGTGCCAGCAGTTATAACAGGGGGCAGGACACAGATACGCAGTATTTT.

The V and J genes are TRBV7-2 and TRBJ2-5; possibly TRBD2 for D (6 bases). The CDR3 contains 14 residues. Germline V gene lookup returns CDR1 SGHTA and CDR2 FQGNSA. Trimming shortened V by 5 bases and J by 4 bases, and 14 bases separated the two germline ends. In nucleotides, the CDR3 is TGTGCCAGCAGCCAAGCACGGACTATAGAGACCCAGTACTTC. Its translation: CASSQARTIETQYF.

This chain uses TRBV7-9 with TRBJ2-1, with 10 bases fitting TRBD2. This CDR3 contains 19 residues. V shed 1 base, J shed 5 bases, and the junction held 14 bases outside the gene matches. The germline V gene has CDR1 SEHNR and CDR2 FQNEAQ (reference sequence). The CDR3, as DNA: TGTGCCAGCAGCTTAGTAGCTCCCCTTCGGAGCGGGGGGGACAATGAGCAGTTCTTC. It yields the protein CASSLVAPLRSGGDNEQFF.

The CDR3 DNA sequence: TGTGCCAGCTCACCCGGGACAGGGGGCCGGGAGCAGTACTTC. Translating gives CASSPGTGGREQYF. The chain combines TRBV18 with TRBJ2-7; 12 positions match TRBD1. Per the germline V gene, CDR1 is KGHSH and CDR2 is LQKENI. The CDR3 extends over 14 amino acids. Germline trimming cut 3 bases from V and 7 bases from J; bases unmatched to any gene: 4.

This chain links TRBV3-1 (or the pseudogene TRBV3-2) with TRBJ2-7; the D gene is possibly TRBD2 (6 bases). Per the germline V gene, CDR1 is LGHDT and CDR2 is YNNKEL (reference sequence). The CDR3 spans 16 residues. The V and J ends lost 0 bases and 6 bases respectively, with 18 bases between them. DNA for the CDR3: TGTGCCAGCAGCCAAGATGAAGGAGGGGAGAGGTGCGAGCAGTACTTC. Protein product: CASSQDEGGERCEQYF.

The V call is TRBV4-2, the J call TRBJ2-5; TRBD2 matches at 11 bases. The CDR3 is 19 residues long. Losses at the gene ends were 0 bases for V and 3 bases for J; bases not matched to a gene: 12. Per the germline V gene, CDR1 is LGHNA and CDR2 is YNFKEQ. CDR3 sequence reads: CASSQEGGSSGRIKETQYF. The DNA of the CDR3 is TGTGCCAGCAGCCAAGAGGGTGGGTCTAGCGGGAGGATAAAAGAGACCCAGTACTTC.

J is TRBJ2-1 and V is TRBV4-2, with D perhaps TRBD2 (6 bases). V dropped 1 base and J dropped 5 bases, with 15 bases sitting between them. Germline V gives CDR1 LGHNA, CDR2 YNFKEQ. This CDR3 has 16 residues. For the CDR3, the DNA is TGTGCCAGCAGCCAAGGAGATGGCGGGGCCAACAATGAGCAGTTCTTC. Translated: CASSQGDGGANNEQFF.

This clone has more than one count but fewer than ten. J is TRBJ2-2 and V is TRBV14; D remains ambiguous. CDR1 is SGHDN and CDR2 is FVKESK in the germline V gene. The V end lost 5 bases, the J end lost 6 bases, and 7 bases lay between the germline ends. CDR3 length: 12 amino acids. This CDR3 reads CASSNIAGELFF. The DNA for the CDR3 is TGTGCCAGCAGCAACATAGCCGGGGAGCTGTTTTTT. Variable domain in full (rest from reference TRBV14 and TRBJ2-2): EAGVTQFPSHSVIEKGQTVTLRCDPISGHDNLYWYRRVMGKEIKFLLHFVKESKQDESGMPNNRFLAERTGGTYSTLKVQPAELEDSGVYFCASSNIAGELFFGEGSRLTVL.

V is TRBV6-5 and J is TRBJ2-1; the match to TRBD2 covers 7 bases. V gave up 2 bases and J gave up 2 bases; unmatched junction bases: 3. CDR1 is MNHEY, CDR2 SVGAGI, per germline. The CDR3 is 15 residues long. The CDR3 here is CASSYSGATYNEQFF. CDR3 coding DNA: TGTGCCAGCAGTTACAGCGGGGCTACCTACAATGAGCAGTTCTTC.

The gene calls are TRBV2 and TRBJ2-5, with 7 bases lining up with TRBD1. CDR3 size: 14 residues. Germline CDR1 is SNHLY and CDR2 is FYNNEI. Trimming at V came to 8 bases and at J to 3 bases, leaving 9 bases not matched to a gene. The CDR3 coding sequence is TGTGCCAGCGGGAACCGGGACAGCGAAGAGACCCAGTACTTC. The encoded protein is CASGNRDSEETQYF. Using reference TRBV2 and TRBJ2-5 for the parts outside the CDR3, the full variable domain is EPEVTQTPSHQVTQMGQEVILRCVPISNHLYFYWYRQILGQKVEFLVSFYNNEISEKSEIFDDQFSVERPDGSNFTLKIRSTKLEDSAMYFCASGNRDSEETQYFGPGTRLLVL.

The chain's CDR3 is CASSGTGQETQYF. The CDR3, as DNA: TGTGCCAGCAGTGGGACGGGCCAAGAGACCCAGTACTTC. The J gene is TRBJ2-5, the V gene TRBV2, with D hard to call. Germline V gene lookup returns CDR1 SNHLY and CDR2 FYNNEI. Trimming took 4 bases from V and 1 from J, leaving 7 bases between them. CDR3 length: 13 amino acids.

The chain recombines TRBV10-3 with TRBJ2-7; D possibly corresponds to TRBD2 (6 bases). V lost 9 bases and J 2 bases, leaving 11 bases between the germline ends. The CDR3 totals 12 residues. CDR1 and CDR2 from the germline V gene are ENHRY and SYGVKD. This CDR3 is CAISGGPYEQYF. As DNA, the CDR3 is TGTGCCATTTCCGGGGGACCCTACGAGCAGTACTTC.

This clone was counted once. The chain uses TRBV9 and TRBJ2-3, with 8 bases that match TRBD1. V lost 4 bases and J lost 4; bases outside the gene matches: 20. Germline loops: CDR1 SGDLS, CDR2 YYNGEE. The CDR3 length is 19 residues. For the CDR3, the DNA is TGTGCCAGCAGCTCCCAGGGCGGACAGGGTTTGGTCGGTGCAGATACGCAGTATTTT. Protein sequence: CASSSQGGQGLVGADTQYF.

The chain is built from TRBV29-1 and TRBJ2-3, with D possibly being TRBD1 (6 bases). The germline V gene has CDR1 SQVTM and CDR2 ANQGSEA. Trimming took off 6 bases at V and 7 bases at J, with 20 bases between the two ends. The CDR3 sequence is 14 residues long. The CDR3: CSVRGIRGTHTQYF. For the CDR3, the DNA is TGCAGCGTGCGAGGGATTAGGGGGACACATACGCAGTATTTT.

This clone was seen a single time. The gene calls are TRBV10-3 and TRBJ2-1; 7 bases match TRBD1. Germline values: CDR1 ENHRY, CDR2 SYGVKD. V lost 11 bases, J lost 5 bases, and 15 bases stayed unmatched. The CDR3 extends over 15 amino acids. CDR3 bases: TGTGCCTCACAACGACAGGGTTCCCCACACAATGAGCAGTTCTTC. This sequence encodes CASQRQGSPHNEQFF.

The CDR3 DNA reads as TGTGCCAGCAGCTTGGCGGGAGACGGCCAAGAGACCCAGTACTTC. Translation gives CASSLAGDGQETQYF. The V gene is TRBV11-2, the J gene TRBJ2-5; 7 bases agree with TRBD2. This CDR3 has 15 residues. V shed 3 bases, J shed 1 base, and the junction held 5 bases outside the gene matches. Germline CDR1 reads SGHAT; CDR2 reads FQNNGV.

J is TRBJ2-7 and V is TRBV7-2, with a tentative D call TRBD1 (6 bases). Germline CDR1 SGHTA, CDR2 FQGNSA. Between the trimmed V and J ends, which lost 4 bases and 1 base, there was a span of 8 bases. The CDR3 sequence is 13 residues long. The CDR3 loop is CASSSTGSYEQYF. In DNA form, the CDR3 reads TGTGCCAGCAGCTCAACAGGGTCCTACGAGCAGTACTTC.

The rearrangement links TRBV30 to TRBJ2-7, with a tentative D call TRBD1 (6 bases). Per germline, CDR1 GTSNPN and CDR2 SVGIG (reference sequence). There are 13 residues in the CDR3. Trimming shortened V by 5 bases and J by 4 bases, and 15 bases separated the two germline ends. The CDR3 spells CAWGDGGPYEQYF. The DNA of the CDR3 is TGTGCCTGGGGGGATGGGGGCCCATACGAGCAGTACTTC.

The chain is built from TRBV30 and TRBJ1-2; weak D call: TRBD1 (5 bases). CDR3 length equals 13 residues. CDR1 GTSNPN and CDR2 SVGIG come from the germline V gene (reference sequence). The V end was cut by 2 bases, the J end by 4 bases, with 11 bases between. DNA of the CDR3: TGTGCCTGGAGTTCAGGGAGAATCTATGGCTACACCTTC. Its protein product is CAWSSGRIYGYTF.

The chain combines TRBV4-3 with TRBJ2-1; D gene uncertain. CDR1 is LGHNA, CDR2 YSLEER, per germline. CDR3 length: 14 amino acids. Trimming took off 1 base at V and 7 bases at J, with 11 bases between the two ends. CDR3 amino acids: CASSQVGSRNEQFF. In DNA form, the CDR3 reads TGCGCCAGCAGCCAAGTAGGGTCACGGAATGAGCAGTTCTTC.

The chain is built from TRBV2 and TRBJ2-3; 12 nucleotides line up with TRBD2. V lost 6 bases, J lost 7 bases, and 8 bases stayed unmatched. The CDR3 extends over 15 amino acids. Germline CDR1 is SNHLY and CDR2 is FYNNEI. DNA for the CDR3: TGTGCCAGCAGGACGATCCTAGCGGGAGGGAATACGCAGTATTTT. Protein product: CASRTILAGGNTQYF.

J is TRBJ1-5 and V is TRBV2, with a possible D match to TRBD1 (6 bases). Germline assignment: CDR1 SNHLY and CDR2 FYNNEI. V lost 8 bases to trimming and J lost 6 bases, with 17 bases between them. The CDR3 has 14 residues. CDR3 in DNA: TGTGCCAGCGGGAGGTTGGGGGCTCCTCAGCCCCAGCATTTT. Protein product: CASGRLGAPQPQHF.

This chain links TRBV4-2 with TRBJ2-7; D is uncertain. This CDR3 is 12 amino acids long. In germline, CDR1 is LGHNA, CDR2 YNFKEQ. V lost 3 bases and J lost 0, with 3 bases in between. The DNA of the CDR3 is TGTGCCAGCAGCCAGAGCTCCTACGAGCAGTACTTC. This codes for CASSQSSYEQYF.